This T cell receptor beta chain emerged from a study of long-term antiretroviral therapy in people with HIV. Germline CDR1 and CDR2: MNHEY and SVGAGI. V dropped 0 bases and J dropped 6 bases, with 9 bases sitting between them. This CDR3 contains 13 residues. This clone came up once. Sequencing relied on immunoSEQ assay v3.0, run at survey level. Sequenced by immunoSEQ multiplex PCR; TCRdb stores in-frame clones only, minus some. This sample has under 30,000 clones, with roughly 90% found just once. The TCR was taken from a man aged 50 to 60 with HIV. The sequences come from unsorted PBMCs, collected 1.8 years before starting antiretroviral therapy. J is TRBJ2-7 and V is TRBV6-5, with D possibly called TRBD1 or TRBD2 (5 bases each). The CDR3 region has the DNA TGTGCCAGCAGTTACTCGGGGACCGTCGAGCAGTACTTC. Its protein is CASSYSGTVEQYF.